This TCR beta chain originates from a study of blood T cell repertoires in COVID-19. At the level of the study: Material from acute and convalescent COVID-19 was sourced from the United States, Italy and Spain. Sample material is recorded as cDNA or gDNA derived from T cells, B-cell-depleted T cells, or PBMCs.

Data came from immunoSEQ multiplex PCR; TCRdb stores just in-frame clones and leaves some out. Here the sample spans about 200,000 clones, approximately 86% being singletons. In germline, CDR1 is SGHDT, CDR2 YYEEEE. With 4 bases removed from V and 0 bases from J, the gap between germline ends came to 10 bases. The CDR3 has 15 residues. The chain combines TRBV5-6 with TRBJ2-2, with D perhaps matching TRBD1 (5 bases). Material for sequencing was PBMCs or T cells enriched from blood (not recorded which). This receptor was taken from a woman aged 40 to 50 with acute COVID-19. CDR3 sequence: CASSRQGSNTGELFF. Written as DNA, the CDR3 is TGTGCCAGCAGCCGTCAGGGTTCGAACACCGGGGAGCTGTTTTTT.